The 31 T cell receptor beta chains listed next were all sequenced from one sample in a study of early T cells in non-severe SARS-CoV-2 infection. From the 5' RACE reads, TCRdb called clonotypes with MiXCR, one entry per CDR3 protein. The table includes approximately 98,000 distinct CDR3 sequences, about 12% detected once. Specimen: whole blood. The receptors were gathered from an adult who was a healthcare worker with PCR-confirmed SARS-CoV-2 infection or an uninfected control (not recorded which).

In this sample, this clonotype turned up many times. The chain couples TRBV12-3 or TRBV12-4 to TRBJ1-1, with D unresolved. Trimming took 3 bases from V and 4 from J, leaving 3 bases between them. The CDR3 loop spans 11 amino acids. The CDR3 loop reads CASSFFTEAFF. CDR3 sequence (DNA): TGTGCCAGCAGTTTTTTCACTGAAGCTTTCTTT.

This clonotype was counted many times. The V call is TRBV12-3 or TRBV12-4, the J call TRBJ2-1, with 11 nucleotides matching TRBD2. The CDR3 has 15 amino acids. The ends lost 5 bases at V and 2 bases at J; junction bases unmatched: 2. CDR3 sequence reads: CASSRLAGTYNEQFF. In nucleotides, the CDR3 is TGTGCCAGCAGTAGACTAGCGGGGACCTACAATGAGCAGTTCTTC.

This clonotype was detected a few times. The chain recombines TRBV5-4 with TRBJ2-3, with TRBD1 identical over 9 bases. This CDR3 is 17 amino acids long. The junction had 10 bases not matched to a gene; V was cut back by 4 bases and J by 1 base. From germline, CDR1 is SGHNT and CDR2 YYREEE (reference sequence). The CDR3 DNA is TGTGCCAGCAGCACGAAGCGACAGGGGGTGCGCACAGATACGCAGTATTTT. Its translation: CASSTKRQGVRTDTQYF.

The V call is TRBV14, the J call TRBJ1-2, with D possibly TRBD1 on 5 matching bases. V was cut by 5 bases and J by 4 bases, with 8 bases left in between. The germline gives CDR1 SGHDN, CDR2 FVKESK. The length of the CDR3 is 12 residues. This chain's CDR3 is CASSAQGYGYTF. CDR3 in DNA: TGTGCCAGCAGCGCTCAGGGCTATGGCTACACCTTC. The full variable domain, in which reference TRBV14 and TRBJ1-2 provide the parts outside the CDR3, is EAGVTQFPSHSVIEKGQTVTLRCDPISGHDNLYWYRRVMGKEIKFLLHFVKESKQDESGMPNNRFLAERTGGTYSTLKVQPAELEDSGVYFCASSAQGYGYTFGSGTRLTVV.

V and J are TRBV7-2 and TRBJ2-3; 11 bases line up with TRBD2. Germline-derived CDR1 and CDR2 are SGHTA and FQGNSA. V was pared by 4 bases and J by 1 base, with 4 bases of the junction left unmatched. The CDR3 consists of 16 residues. The CDR3 spells CASSSQLAGGTDTQYF. CDR3 coding DNA: TGTGCCAGCAGCTCGCAACTAGCGGGGGGCACAGATACGCAGTATTTT.

This clonotype was observed many times. The chain joins TRBV12-3 or TRBV12-4 to TRBJ2-7; no reliable D call. This CDR3 spans 11 amino acids. Trimming stripped 8 bases from V and 5 bases from J, with 10 bases between. For the CDR3, the DNA is TGTGCCAGCCCTCGAGGTCACGAGCAGTACTTC. This gives the protein CASPRGHEQYF.

This clonotype has ten or more counts. J is TRBJ2-2 and V is TRBV6-4; D not certain. V lost 2 bases to trimming and J lost 7 bases, with 8 bases between them. Germline CDR1 MRHNA, CDR2 SNTAGT. CDR3 length equals 13 residues. The CDR3 loop reads CASSDPPGGELFF. The CDR3 nucleotides read TGTGCCAGCAGTGACCCACCCGGCGGGGAGCTGTTTTTT.

This clonotype was detected many times. V gene TRBV6-6 combines with J gene TRBJ2-7, with a weak D call TRBD2 (6 bases). Trimming stripped 5 bases from V and 0 bases from J, with 14 bases between. CDR1 and CDR2 from the germline V gene are MNHNY and SVGAGI (reference sequence). This CDR3 spans 15 amino acids. The CDR3 reads CASSPRGGSSYEQYF. The CDR3 region has the DNA TGTGCCAGCAGTCCCCGTGGGGGGAGCTCCTACGAGCAGTACTTC.

In its sample, this clonotype was seen many times. The chain employs TRBV19 and TRBJ2-3; TRBD2 matches 7 bases. The CDR3 sequence is 16 residues long. Germline loops: CDR1 LNHDA, CDR2 SQIVND (reference sequence). J was trimmed by 4 bases and V by 0 bases; bases with no gene match: 7. In DNA, the CDR3 is TGTGCCAGTAGTATAGATCGGCGGGGGATCTCAGATACGCAGTATTTT. It codes for CASSIDRRGISDTQYF.

This clonotype was counted between two and nine times. The genes are TRBV7-9 and TRBJ1-6; TRBD1 is a possible D gene (5 bases). Germline V lookup: CDR1 SEHNR, CDR2 FQNEAQ (reference sequence). The CDR3 contains 16 residues. Deletions cut 2 bases from V and 8 bases from J, with 16 bases between. The CDR3 is CASSLPGLGEDSPLHF. CDR3 bases: TGTGCCAGCAGCTTACCGGGCCTGGGGGAGGATTCACCCCTCCACTTT.

This sequence joins TRBV5-5 and TRBJ2-1; TRBD2 aligns across 9 bases. Unmatched junction bases numbered 4, after V lost 0 bases and J lost 9 bases. CDR1 is SGHKS, CDR2 YYEKEE, per germline (reference sequence). This CDR3 has 14 amino acids. The CDR3 bases are TGTGCCAGCAGCTTGGGCGGGGGGGCTAGTGAGCAGTTCTTC. Translation: CASSLGGGASEQFF.

This clonotype showed up just a few times. V and J are TRBV5-4 and TRBJ2-2; no clear D. The germline V and J ends were trimmed by 2 bases and 2 bases, with 13 bases remaining between them. Per the germline V gene, CDR1 is SGHNT and CDR2 is YYREEE (reference sequence). The CDR3 extends over 16 amino acids. Here the CDR3 DNA reads TGTGCCAGCAGCTTTACCCGCCTGGGAAACACCGGGGAGCTGTTTTTT. Amino acid sequence: CASSFTRLGNTGELFF.

This clonotype was detected many times. The chain joins TRBV6-5 to TRBJ1-6; 7 nucleotides agree with TRBD1. J was trimmed by 10 bases and V by 4 bases; bases with no gene match: 10. CDR1 MNHEY and CDR2 SVGAGI come from the germline V gene. This CDR3 has 15 residues. CDR3 protein: CASSSAQGDGSPLHF. The CDR3 nucleotides are TGTGCCAGCAGTTCTGCCCAGGGGGACGGCTCACCCCTCCACTTT.

In this sample, this clonotype turned up a few times. CDR3 nucleotide sequence: TGTGCCACCAGTGACCCGAGGGGGGGAGGGAAGATCTACAATGAGCAGTTCTTC. This sequence encodes CATSDPRGGGKIYNEQFF. The genes are TRBV24-1 and TRBJ2-1; TRBD2 is a possible D gene (7 bases). V was shortened by 4 bases and J by 3 bases, with 21 bases between the two germline ends. CDR1 is KGHDR and CDR2 is SFDVKD in the germline V gene. The CDR3 extends over 18 amino acids.

The chain joins TRBV6-2 or TRBV6-3 to TRBJ2-1; D is ambiguous. This CDR3 is 13 amino acids long. Trimming left V 8 bases short and J 3 bases short, with 11 bases between. CDR1 and CDR2 from the germline V gene are MNHEY and SVGEGT. The CDR3 nucleotides read TGTGCCAGCCTGGATTCATTCTACAATGAGCAGTTCTTC. The encoded protein is CASLDSFYNEQFF.

This clonotype was seen once. The V call is TRBV23-1, the J call TRBJ2-1; D may be TRBD2 (5 bases). TRBV23-1 is designated an ORF whose function remains uncertain. V was trimmed by 3 bases and J by 6 bases, leaving 12 bases between them. CDR3 length equals 14 residues. CDR3 residues: CASSHLGSPNEQFF. The CDR3 nucleotides are TGCGCCAGCAGTCACCTGGGGAGCCCCAATGAGCAGTTCTTC.

This clonotype was detected ten times or more. This chain connects TRBV12-3 or TRBV12-4 to TRBJ2-5; D remains unclear. Deletions cut 0 bases from V and 1 base from J, with 9 bases between. The CDR3 runs 15 residues. Written as DNA, the CDR3 is TGTGCCAGCAGTTTAGCGCAAGGGTCCCAAGAGACCCAGTACTTC. It translates to CASSLAQGSQETQYF.

CDR3: CASSPPAPDTQYF. The CDR3 DNA reads as TGTGCCAGCTCACCACCAGCACCAGATACGCAGTATTTT. This chain connects TRBV18 to TRBJ2-3; the D is unclear. Germline V gives CDR1 KGHSH, CDR2 LQKENI. The CDR3 runs to 13 residues. Trimming pared 0 bases from V and 4 bases from J, leaving 5 bases between. The full variable domain, with the rest looked up from reference TRBV18 and TRBJ2-3, is NAGVMQNPRHLVRRRGQEARLRCSPMKGHSHVYWYRQLPEEGLKFMVYLQKENIIDESGMPKERFSAEFPKEGPSILRIQQVVRGDSAAYFCASSPPAPDTQYFGPGTRLTVL.

The genes are TRBV10-3 and TRBJ2-3; 8 nucleotides line up with TRBD2. Trimming removed 10 bases from V and 13 bases from J; junction bases left unmatched: 13. Germline loops: CDR1 ENHRY, CDR2 SYGVKD. The CDR3 extends over 12 amino acids. The CDR3: CATGYAGGPKYF. The CDR3 DNA is TGTGCCACAGGATACGCGGGGGGCCCTAAGTATTTT.

This clonotype appeared many times. The chain combines TRBV6-5 with TRBJ1-5, with TRBD1 identical over 7 bases. The CDR3 runs to 14 residues. Trimming removed 5 bases from V and 7 bases from J; junction bases left unmatched: 8. Germline values: CDR1 MNHEY, CDR2 SVGAGI. The CDR3 coding sequence is TGTGCCAGCAGTCCCGACAGGGTGGGACAGCCCCAGCATTTT. Translated, it gives CASSPDRVGQPQHF.

This clonotype was observed once. At one end, the junction sequence differs from germline, possibly due to a read error. The chain links TRBV7-9 to TRBJ2-5, with unresolved D. Germline V gives CDR1 SEHNR, CDR2 FQNEAQ (reference sequence). The CDR3 covers 14 residues. This CDR3 reads CAGSLAKGMETQYF. CDR3 sequence (DNA): TGTGCCGGCAGCTTAGCAAAGGGTATGGAGACCCAGTACTTC.

The V gene is TRBV7-9, the J gene TRBJ2-7; 9 bases agree with TRBD2. Germline CDR1 is SEHNR and CDR2 is FQNEAQ (reference sequence). The CDR3 totals 14 residues. V gave up 3 bases and J gave up 2 bases; unmatched junction bases: 2. CDR3 sequence (DNA): TGTGCCAGCAGCTTTGCTAGCGGGACCTACGAGCAGTACTTC. The encoded protein is CASSFASGTYEQYF.

This clonotype has just a few counts. J is TRBJ2-7 and V is TRBV6-6; D might be TRBD2 (6 bases). Germline V gene sequence: CDR1 MNHNY, CDR2 SVGAGI (reference sequence). V was shortened by 4 bases and J by 1 base, with 14 bases between the two germline ends. The CDR3 is 15 amino acids. CDR3 region: CASSSGFSGSYEQYF. The CDR3 nucleotides read TGTGCCAGCAGTTCCGGTTTTAGCGGATCCTACGAGCAGTACTTC.

This clonotype was seen a few times. The V call is TRBV7-8, the J call TRBJ1-1, with D unresolved. V lost 7 bases and J 1 base, leaving 10 bases between the germline ends. Germline V gene data show CDR1 as SGHVS and CDR2 as FQNEAQ. CDR3 length: 13 amino acids. CDR3 DNA: TGTGCCAGCATTCGAACGCCGAACACTGAAGCTTTCTTT. Translated, it gives CASIRTPNTEAFF.

In its sample, this clonotype was seen many times. This sequence joins TRBV12-3 or TRBV12-4 and TRBJ2-1; TRBD1 is a possible D gene (5 bases). The CDR3 has 13 amino acids. With 5 bases removed from V and 8 bases from J, the gap between germline ends came to 13 bases. CDR3 DNA: TGTGCCAGCAGTACCAGACAGACTCATGAGCAGTTCTTC. It is translated as CASSTRQTHEQFF.

The gene calls are TRBV10-2 and TRBJ1-6; 9 bases are shared with TRBD1. Per the germline V gene, CDR1 is WSHSY and CDR2 is SAAADI. After removal of 7 bases from V and 6 bases from J, the junction contained 10 bases not matched to a gene. This CDR3 comprises 16 residues. CDR3 sequence: CASTTRTGETNSPLHF. Written as DNA, the CDR3 is TGCGCCAGCACCACCCGGACAGGGGAGACTAATTCACCCCTCCACTTT.

V and J are TRBV24-1 and TRBJ2-1, with TRBD1 matching over 10 bases. V lost 4 bases to trimming and J lost 8 bases; unmatched junction nucleotides: 7. Germline V lookup: CDR1 KGHDR, CDR2 SFDVKD. The CDR3 is 15 residues long. The CDR3: CATSEPGQGLDEQFF. The DNA for the CDR3 is TGTGCCACCAGTGAGCCGGGACAGGGGTTGGATGAGCAGTTCTTC.

The chain links TRBV28 to TRBJ1-5; D unresolved. Germline V gene data show CDR1 as MDHEN and CDR2 as SYDVKM. The CDR3 loop spans 14 amino acids. The germline V and J ends were trimmed by 3 bases and 4 bases, with 10 bases remaining between them. This chain's CDR3 is CASSFEQWNQPQHF. CDR3 bases: TGTGCCAGCAGTTTCGAACAGTGGAATCAGCCCCAGCATTTT.

This clonotype was seen at least ten times. This chain links TRBV20-1 with TRBJ2-3; D gene uncertain. Germline CDR1 reads DFQATT; CDR2 reads SNEGSKA (reference sequence). The CDR3 runs 13 residues. V lost 3 bases, J lost 0 bases, and 7 bases lay in between. In DNA form, the CDR3 reads TGCAGTGCTAGTATGCTCAGCACAGATACGCAGTATTTT. This sequence encodes CSASMLSTDTQYF.

The rearrangement joins TRBV7-9 to TRBJ1-6, with D possibly being TRBD1 (6 bases). Germline assignment: CDR1 SEHNR and CDR2 FQNEAQ (reference sequence). The ends were cut back, 3 bases at V and 7 bases at J, with 16 bases in the middle. This CDR3 spans 16 amino acids. CDR3 residues: CASSFWGARKNSPLHF. CDR3 coding DNA: TGTGCCAGCAGCTTCTGGGGGGCTAGGAAGAATTCACCCCTCCACTTT.

This clonotype was seen only once. This rearrangement joins TRBV28 to TRBJ2-3; D uncertain. This CDR3 has 13 residues. Between the trimmed V and J ends, which lost 7 bases and 8 bases, there was a span of 16 bases. Germline V CDR1 and CDR2: MDHEN, SYDVKM. This CDR3 reads CASNGNLRSTQYF. The CDR3 bases are TGTGCCAGCAACGGCAACCTGCGGTCTACGCAGTATTTT.